The T cell receptor (beta chain) described here comes from a study of low-dose radiotherapy and immunotherapy resistance in tumors. As for time point: before trial treatment. This clonotype came up many times. Alpha- and beta-chain coverage of first-strand cDNA came from TRAV- and TRBV-specific primers. For amplifying TCRs, the PCR ran for approximately 18 cycles with Phusion, which was used together with a constant-region primer and the adapter on the V primers. One entry per CDR3 protein, called by TCRdb with MiXCR from the reads. This table holds tens of thousands of distinct CDR3 sequences, 26% found once. The germline V gene has CDR1 SGDLS and CDR2 YYNGEE. The V segment lost 4 bases and the J segment 2 bases; nucleotides outside the gene matches: 9. The CDR3 runs 17 residues.

The chain recombines TRBV9 with TRBJ2-2; TRBD1 aligns across 9 bases. This receptor was taken from a male donor with rectosigmoid adenocarcinoma. The material was PBMCs, obtained before treatment. CDR3 loop: CASSIRQGGSNTGELFF. CDR3 sequence (DNA): TGTGCCAGCAGCATAAGACAGGGGGGAAGTAACACCGGGGAGCTGTTTTTT.